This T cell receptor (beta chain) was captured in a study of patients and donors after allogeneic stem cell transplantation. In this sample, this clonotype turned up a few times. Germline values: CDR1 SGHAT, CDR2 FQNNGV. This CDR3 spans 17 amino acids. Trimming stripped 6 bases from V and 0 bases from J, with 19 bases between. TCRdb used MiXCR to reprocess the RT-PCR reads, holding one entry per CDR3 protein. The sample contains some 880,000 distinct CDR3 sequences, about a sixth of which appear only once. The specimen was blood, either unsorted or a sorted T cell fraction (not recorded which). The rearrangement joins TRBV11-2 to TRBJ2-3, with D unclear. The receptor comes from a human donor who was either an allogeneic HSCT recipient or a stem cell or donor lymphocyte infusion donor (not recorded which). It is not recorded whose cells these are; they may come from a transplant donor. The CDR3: CASSGNRWTDSTDTQYF. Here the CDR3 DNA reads TGTGCCAGCAGTGGTAATCGATGGACGGATAGCACAGATACGCAGTATTTT. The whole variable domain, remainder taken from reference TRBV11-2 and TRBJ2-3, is EAGVAQSPRYKIIEKRQSVAFWCNPISGHATLYWYQQILGQGPKLLIQFQNNGVVDDSQLPKDRFSAERLKGVDSTLKIQPAKLEDSAVYLCASSGNRWTDSTDTQYFGPGTRLTVL.